The present TCR beta chain was sequenced within a study of beta chain features in type 1 diabetes. General observations from the study: The study notes PCR might favor shorter templates equally in patients and controls.

Reverse transcription of all isolated RNA meant that expressed TCRB transcripts were sequenced. Generated by immunoSEQ multiplex PCR, the TCRdb table keeps only in-frame clones and is missing some. Of 200,000 to 250,000 clones listed, approximately 10% were seen once; the top ten hold 1% to 1.5%. Via CD45RO/CCR7/CD25/CD127/CD95/CD27, cells of the CD4+ naive, central memory, regulatory and stem cell-like memory subsets were sorted. This clone was detected a few times. Its antigen remains unidentified. The V end was cut by 2 bases, the J end by 0 bases, with 5 bases between. The germline CDR1 and CDR2 sequences are SQVTM and ANQGSEA. The CDR3 extends over 12 amino acids.

The clonotype was recovered from a man aged 18 to 30 in good health. The specimen sequenced was central memory CD4+ T cells from blood. This chain links TRBV29-1 with TRBJ2-7; no reliable D call. The CDR3 DNA reads TGCAGCGTTGAACACAGCTCCTACGAGCAGTACTTC. This codes for CSVEHSSYEQYF.